These 32 T cell receptor beta chains were sequenced from one sample in a study of regulatory T cells in long-lasting Graves disease. Libraries of TCR beta came from iRepertoire HTBI primers plus Arm-PCR of CDR3 regions. One entry per CDR3 protein, called by TCRdb with MiXCR from the multiplex PCR reads. The sample shows over 650,000 distinct CDR3 sequences, 25% to 35% of them seen only once. The time point is: persistent/refractory GD, antithyroid drugs over 5 years with positive TRAb. PBMC-extracted RNA yielded the TCR library. Sample: peripheral blood mononuclear cells (PBMCs), taken when the disease was refractory, from a patient treated with antithyroid drugs. Source of these receptors: a female donor with Graves disease.

This clonotype was detected a few times. The chain is built from TRBV13 and TRBJ1-2, with D unclear. CDR3 length equals 13 residues. The germline V gene has CDR1 PRHDT and CDR2 FYEKMQ (reference sequence). Trimming took off 5 bases at V and 3 bases at J, with 10 bases between the two ends. The CDR3: CASSERTDYGYTF. The CDR3 DNA follows: TGTGCCAGCAGCGAGCGGACTGACTATGGCTACACCTTC.

V gene TRBV27 combines with J gene TRBJ2-7; D is possibly TRBD1 or TRBD2 (5 bases each). V shed 0 bases and J shed 5 bases, with 23 bases lying between them. This CDR3 region has 18 residues. Germline CDR1 reads MNHEY; CDR2 reads SMNVEV (reference sequence). Here the CDR3 reads CASSLSAPGRPLDNEQYF. The CDR3 region has the DNA TGTGCCAGCAGTTTATCAGCCCCGGGGCGGCCCTTAGATAACGAGCAGTACTTC.

The chain employs TRBV6-4 and TRBJ1-2, with no clear D. The V gene lost 2 bases and the J gene lost 8 bases, with 15 bases spanning the gap. The germline V gene has CDR1 MRHNA and CDR2 SNTAGT. The CDR3 is 14 amino acids. The CDR3 DNA follows: TGTGCCAGCAGTGACCCCTTGCCCTTGGGGGGCTACACCTTC. Its protein product is CASSDPLPLGGYTF.

There are a few counts of this clonotype. The rearrangement uses TRBV15 and TRBJ1-1, with D unclear. V gave up 1 base and J gave up 0 bases, with 6 bases separating them. From germline, CDR1 is LNHNV and CDR2 YYDKDF (reference sequence). This CDR3 region has 14 residues. The DNA for the CDR3 is TGTGCCACCAGCAGAGGGGAAGTGAACACTGAAGCTTTCTTT. Protein: CATSRGEVNTEAFF. Using reference TRBV15 and TRBJ1-1 for the parts outside the CDR3, the full variable domain is DAMVIQNPRYQVTQFGKPVTLSCSQTLNHNVMYWYQQKSSQAPKLLFHYYDKDFNNEADTPDNFQSRRPNTSFCFLDIRSPGLGDTAMYLCATSRGEVNTEAFFGQGTRLTVV.

This clonotype was seen only a few times. This chain uses TRBV15 with TRBJ1-2; 11 bases agree with TRBD1. Germline-derived CDR1 and CDR2 are LNHNV and YYDKDF (reference sequence). This CDR3 comprises 14 residues. V was pared by 5 bases and J by 7 bases, with 6 bases of the junction left unmatched. The CDR3 region has the DNA TGTGCCACCAGCCGAGGACAGGGGGCTGGTGGCTACACCTTC. Translation: CATSRGQGAGGYTF.

The chain combines TRBV19 with TRBJ1-1; D remains ambiguous. CDR3 length equals 14 residues. The germline CDR1 and CDR2 sequences are LNHDA and SQIVND (reference sequence). V was clipped by 5 bases and J by 3 bases, with 13 bases between them. The CDR3 reads CASSPMTVYTEAFF. DNA of the CDR3: TGTGCCAGTAGTCCCATGACGGTTTACACTGAAGCTTTCTTT.

This clonotype came up a few times. This chain links TRBV12-3 or TRBV12-4 with TRBJ1-3; D is undetermined. CDR3 length: 12 residues. V shed 0 bases and J shed 6 bases, with 3 bases lying between them. The CDR3 DNA sequence: TGTGCCAGCAGTTTAGCGTTAAACACCATATATTTT. This sequence encodes CASSLALNTIYF.

The sample holds a few counts of this clonotype. This chain connects TRBV5-1 to TRBJ1-1; 8 bases match TRBD1. The CDR3 is made up of 15 amino acids. The ends lost 4 bases at V and 5 bases at J; junction bases unmatched: 10. Germline V gene lookup returns CDR1 SGHRS and CDR2 YFSETQ. The CDR3 DNA sequence: TGCGCCAGCAGCCCGGGGACAGGTCTCCTAACTGAAGCTTTCTTT. Its protein product is CASSPGTGLLTEAFF.

This clonotype has just a few counts. A single base separates this from a much larger clone, so it may be a read error. The chain combines TRBV28 with TRBJ1-2, with D possibly TRBD1 on 6 matching bases. Germline V CDR1 and CDR2: MDHEN, SYDVKM. The CDR3 runs 12 residues. This CDR3 reads CASSVRGAGCTF. The CDR3 region has the DNA TGTGCCAGCAGTGTTAGGGGGGCCGGCTGCACCTTC.

This clonotype has just a few counts. CDR3 sequence reads: CASSVGDGTYGYTF. Written as DNA, the CDR3 is TGTGCCAGCAGCGTAGGGGACGGAACCTATGGCTACACCTTC. The genes are TRBV9 and TRBJ1-2; weak D call: TRBD1 (5 bases). V lost 0 bases and J 4 bases, leaving 10 bases between the germline ends. The CDR3 loop spans 14 amino acids. The germline V gene encodes CDR1 SGDLS and CDR2 YYNGEE.

The rearrangement links TRBV12-3 or TRBV12-4 to TRBJ1-3; D not resolved. V dropped 3 bases and J dropped 3 bases, with 12 bases sitting between them. CDR3 length: 15 residues. CDR3 DNA: TGTGCCAGCAGTTTCTGGGAGGCTCATGGAAACACCATATATTTT. This encodes CASSFWEAHGNTIYF.

This clonotype appeared a few times. The chain couples TRBV3-1 to TRBJ1-4; 7 positions agree with TRBD1. Germline V gives CDR1 LGHDT, CDR2 YNNKEL (reference sequence). The V segment lost 4 bases and the J segment 7 bases; nucleotides outside the gene matches: 9. There are 15 residues in the CDR3. The CDR3 loop is CASSLRTGRTEKLFF. CDR3 DNA: TGTGCCAGCAGCCTCCGGACAGGCCGTACTGAAAAACTGTTTTTT.

V is TRBV6-2 or TRBV6-3 and J is TRBJ2-1; D perhaps matches TRBD1 (5 bases). V lost 5 bases to trimming and J lost 1 base, with 18 bases between them. This CDR3 spans 17 amino acids. Germline V CDR1 and CDR2: MNHEY, SVGEGT. The CDR3 region has the DNA TGTGCCAGCAGTAGGACAACTACGCCCGATTCCTACAATGAGCAGTTCTTC. This translates into CASSRTTTPDSYNEQFF.

There are a few counts of this clonotype. The rearrangement joins TRBV6-6 to TRBJ2-7, with D unclear. Germline V gene sequence: CDR1 MNHNY, CDR2 SVGAGI (reference sequence). This CDR3 contains 15 residues. Deletions cut 0 bases from V and 4 bases from J, with 13 bases between. CDR3 residues: CASSYSEILRYEQYF. The CDR3 DNA sequence: TGTGCCAGCAGTTACTCGGAGATCCTAAGATACGAGCAGTACTTC.

This clonotype turned up a few times. This CDR3 is CASSIDFPLATSNQPQHF. The CDR3 DNA is TGTGCCAGTAGTATAGATTTCCCCCTGGCAACCAGCAATCAGCCCCAGCATTTT. The chain recombines TRBV19 with TRBJ1-5; unclear D gene. The CDR3 sequence is 18 residues long. The V gene's germline CDR1 is LNHDA and CDR2 SQIVND (reference sequence). Trimming took off 0 bases at V and 1 base at J, with 16 bases between the two ends.

The chain uses TRBV12-3 or TRBV12-4 and TRBJ2-2, with 14 positions matching TRBD2. The CDR3 has 16 amino acids. J lost 0 bases, V lost 6 bases, and 0 bases had no gene match. The CDR3 nucleotides read TGTGCCAGCAGGGGACTAGCGGGGGCGAACACCGGGGAGCTGTTTTTT. Amino acids: CASRGLAGANTGELFF.

This clonotype has a handful of counts. This chain links TRBV20-1 with TRBJ1-5; TRBD1 might be the D (6 bases). Deletions cut 3 bases from V and 5 bases from J, with 14 bases between. The CDR3 totals 14 residues. Germline V gene sequence: CDR1 DFQATT, CDR2 SNEGSKA (reference sequence). Written as DNA, the CDR3 is TGCAGTGCTAGGGGGGACATTAAGGATCAGCCCCAGCATTTT. Translating it yields CSARGDIKDQPQHF.

This rearrangement joins TRBV12-3 or TRBV12-4 to TRBJ2-7; tentatively, D is TRBD1 or TRBD2 (5 bases each). V was pared by 1 base and J by 1 base, with 20 bases between. This CDR3 contains 18 residues. The CDR3 region is CASSLERGTRGLSYEQYF. CDR3 sequence (DNA): TGTGCCAGCAGTTTAGAACGGGGCACCCGAGGGTTATCCTACGAGCAGTACTTC.

V usage is TRBV15 and J usage is TRBJ1-5, with D maybe TRBD1 (6 bases). Germline V gene sequence: CDR1 LNHNV, CDR2 YYDKDF (reference sequence). The CDR3 has 17 residues. With 0 bases removed from V and 4 bases from J, the gap between germline ends came to 16 bases. The CDR3 nucleotides read TGTGCCACCAGCAGAGATGCCGTACGAGGGGGTAATCAGCCCCAGCATTTT. It translates to CATSRDAVRGGNQPQHF.

This clonotype occurred a few times. V gene TRBV7-9 combines with J gene TRBJ1-1; D call uncertain. Germline V gene lookup returns CDR1 SEHNR and CDR2 FQNEAQ (reference sequence). Trimming cost V 8 bases and J 3 bases, with 16 bases left between them. There are 14 residues in the CDR3. The CDR3 DNA is TGTGCCAGCGGTACCCCTTGGAGTTACACTGAAGCTTTCTTT. This codes for CASGTPWSYTEAFF.

J is TRBJ1-4 and V is TRBV2; no firm D call. V lost 8 bases and J 0 bases, leaving 10 bases between the germline ends. The CDR3 length is 14 residues. The germline V gene encodes CDR1 SNHLY and CDR2 FYNNEI. The CDR3 here is CASHRTATNEKLFF. The CDR3 bases are TGTGCCAGCCATAGGACTGCAACTAATGAAAAACTGTTTTTT.

V gene TRBV7-9 combines with J gene TRBJ1-6; TRBD1 might be the D (5 bases). CDR3 size: 17 residues. Germline values: CDR1 SEHNR, CDR2 FQNEAQ (reference sequence). V was shortened by 4 bases and J by 7 bases, with 20 bases between the two germline ends. This chain's CDR3 is CASSSWDLRAENSPLHF. The DNA of the CDR3 is TGTGCCAGCAGCTCTTGGGACCTACGGGCGGAGAATTCACCCCTCCACTTT.

This clonotype was detected a few times. The V and J genes are TRBV4-1 and TRBJ1-2, with D possibly being TRBD1 (5 bases). With 4 bases removed from V and 4 bases from J, the gap between germline ends came to 16 bases. From germline, CDR1 is MGHRA and CDR2 YSYEKL. This CDR3 has 15 residues. CDR3 protein: CASSLEGTASYGYTF. CDR3 nucleotides: TGCGCCAGCAGCCTTGAGGGGACGGCCAGCTATGGCTACACCTTC.

This clonotype occurred a few times. This chain uses TRBV30 with TRBJ1-6; 8 bases match TRBD1. J gave up 7 bases and V 1 base, and 3 bases lay outside the gene matches. Germline assignment: CDR1 GTSNPN and CDR2 SVGIG (reference sequence). The CDR3 runs to 14 residues. The CDR3 DNA reads as TGTGCCTGGAGTGCGGGACAGGCGAATTCACCCCTCCACTTT. This sequence encodes CAWSAGQANSPLHF.

The chain links TRBV5-5 to TRBJ1-2; 8 bases match TRBD1. Germline V lookup: CDR1 SGHKS, CDR2 YYEKEE (reference sequence). The junction had 12 bases not matched to a gene; V was cut back by 3 bases and J by 8 bases. There are 15 residues in the CDR3. CDR3 sequence: CASSSLKDRVGGYTF. The CDR3 bases are TGTGCCAGCAGCTCTCTTAAGGACAGGGTCGGCGGCTACACCTTC.

This clonotype was counted at least ten times. The V call is TRBV11-2, the J call TRBJ1-1, with D possibly matching TRBD1 (6 bases). V lost 6 bases to trimming and J lost 2 bases, with 10 bases between them. Germline-derived CDR1 and CDR2 are SGHAT and FQNNGV. The CDR3 totals 13 residues. The CDR3 coding sequence is TGTGCCAGCAGTAGACAGGCAAACACTGAAGCTTTCTTT. It is translated as CASSRQANTEAFF.

This chain connects TRBV6-1 to TRBJ2-7; 9 positions match TRBD2. With 2 bases clipped from V and 7 bases from J, the junction kept 9 bases outside the gene matches. The CDR3 consists of 15 residues. Germline assignment: CDR1 MNHNS and CDR2 SASEGT. The CDR3 region is CASSESASGTGEQYF. The DNA of the CDR3 is TGTGCCAGCAGTGAATCCGCTAGCGGGACTGGGGAGCAGTACTTC.

This chain joins TRBV6-1 and TRBJ2-5, with D possibly matching TRBD1 (6 bases). The V and J ends lost 6 bases and 3 bases respectively, with 20 bases between them. The V gene's germline CDR1 is MNHNS and CDR2 SASEGT. This CDR3 spans 16 amino acids. CDR3 DNA sequence: TGTGCCAGCAGAAAACAGCCGACAGGACCCGAAGAGACCCAGTACTTC. Protein sequence: CASRKQPTGPEETQYF.

In its sample, this clonotype was seen a few times. This chain connects TRBV29-1 to TRBJ2-7; D gene unclear. V lost 0 bases, J lost 3 bases, and 12 bases lay in between. The CDR3 loop spans 14 amino acids. CDR1 is SQVTM, CDR2 ANQGSEA, per germline. CDR3 sequence: CSVEDPQSHYEQYF. The CDR3 DNA reads TGCAGCGTTGAAGATCCGCAGAGCCACTACGAGCAGTACTTC.

The gene calls are TRBV12-3 or TRBV12-4 and TRBJ2-1, with TRBD2 as a possible D gene (5 bases). V was clipped by 3 bases and J by 5 bases, with 8 bases between them. CDR3 size: 13 residues. CDR3 sequence reads: CASSFWENNEQFF. The CDR3 DNA sequence: TGTGCCAGCAGTTTTTGGGAGAACAATGAGCAGTTCTTC.

The V gene is TRBV6-2 or TRBV6-3, the J gene TRBJ1-5; 7 bases agree with TRBD1. Germline V gene lookup returns CDR1 MNHEY and CDR2 SVGEGT. Unmatched junction bases numbered 4, after V lost 6 bases and J lost 5 bases. This CDR3 is 13 amino acids long. The CDR3 here is CASSQGVYQPQHF. CDR3 DNA: TGTGCCAGCAGCCAGGGGGTTTATCAGCCCCAGCATTTT.

This clonotype turned up a few times. This chain connects TRBV2 to TRBJ1-5; TRBD1 matches at 10 bases. Germline loops: CDR1 SNHLY, CDR2 FYNNEI. J lost 5 bases, V lost 6 bases, and 10 bases had no gene match. The CDR3 runs to 16 residues. CDR3 nucleotides: TGTGCCAGCAGCCTCCGGGACAGGGGCGAAGATCAGCCCCAGCATTTT. Translating gives CASSLRDRGEDQPQHF.